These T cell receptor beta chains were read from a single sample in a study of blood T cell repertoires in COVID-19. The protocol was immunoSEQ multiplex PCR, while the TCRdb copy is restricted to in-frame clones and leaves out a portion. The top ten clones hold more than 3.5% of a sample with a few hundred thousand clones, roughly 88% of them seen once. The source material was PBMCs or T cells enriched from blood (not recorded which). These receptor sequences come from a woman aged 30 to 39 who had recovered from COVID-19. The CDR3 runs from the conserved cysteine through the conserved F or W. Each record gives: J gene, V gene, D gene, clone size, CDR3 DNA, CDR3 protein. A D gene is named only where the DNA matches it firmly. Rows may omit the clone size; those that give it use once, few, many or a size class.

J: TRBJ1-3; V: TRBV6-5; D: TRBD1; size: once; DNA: TGTGCCAGTGGGGGACAGTCTGGAAACACCATATATTTT; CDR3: CASGGQSGNTIYF
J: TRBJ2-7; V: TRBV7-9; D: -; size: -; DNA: TGTGCCAGCAGCCCGGGATCTAACTACGAGCAGTACTTC; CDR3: CASSPGSNYEQYF
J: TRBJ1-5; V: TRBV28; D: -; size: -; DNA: TGTGCCAGCAGTCCCCCGAAGCTGACGGGGCATTTT; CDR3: CASSPPKLTGHF
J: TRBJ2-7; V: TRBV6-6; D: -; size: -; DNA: TGTGCCAGCAGCCTTTCGGGAGATCCCCACGAGCAGTACTTC; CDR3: CASSLSGDPHEQYF
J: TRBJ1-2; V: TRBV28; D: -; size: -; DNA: TGTGCCAGCAGTTTAGGGACAAATTCTAACTATGGCTACACCTTC; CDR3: CASSLGTNSNYGYTF
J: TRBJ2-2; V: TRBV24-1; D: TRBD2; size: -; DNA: TGTGTCACGGGAGGGAGCACCGGGGAGCTGTTTTTT; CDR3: CVTGGSTGELFF
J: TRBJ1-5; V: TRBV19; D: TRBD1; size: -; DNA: TGTGCCAGTCGTGGGACAGGGCTGAGTCAGCCCCAGCATTTT; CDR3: CASRGTGLSQPQHF
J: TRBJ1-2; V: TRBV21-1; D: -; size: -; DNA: TGTGCCAGCAGCAAAGCGCGGCAGGGCACAAACTATGGCTACACCTTC; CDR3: CASSKARQGTNYGYTF
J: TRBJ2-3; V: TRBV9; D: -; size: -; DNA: TGTGCCAGCAGCCCCCAGACTTTTCGGGATACGCAGTATTTT; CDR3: CASSPQTFRDTQYF
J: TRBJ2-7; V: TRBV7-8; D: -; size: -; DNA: TGTGCCAGCAGCTTAGTCGCAGGATATTTAACCTATTCCTCCTACGAGCAGTACTTC; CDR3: CASSLVAGYLTYSSYEQYF
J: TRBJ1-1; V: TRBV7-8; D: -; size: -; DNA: TGTGCCAGCAGCTTAGGAGTGGGGGGGACTGAAGCTTTCTTT; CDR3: CASSLGVGGTEAFF
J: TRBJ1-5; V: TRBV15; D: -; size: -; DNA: TGTGCCACCAGCATTACAGGGAGTAATCAGCCCCAGCATTTT; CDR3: CATSITGSNQPQHF
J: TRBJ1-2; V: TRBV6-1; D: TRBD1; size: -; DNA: TGTGCCAGCAGTGAAGCGCTGTGGGGACAGAGTGCTAACTATGGCTACACCTTC; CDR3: CASSEALWGQSANYGYTF
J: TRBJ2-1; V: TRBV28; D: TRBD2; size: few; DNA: TGTGCCAGCAGTTCTCTTTCGGGGGGGGCCTACAATGAGCAGTTCTTC; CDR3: CASSSLSGGAYNEQFF
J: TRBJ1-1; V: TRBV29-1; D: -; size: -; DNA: TGCAGCGCAATGGATGGAGCTGAAGCTTTCTTT; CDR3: CSAMDGAEAFF
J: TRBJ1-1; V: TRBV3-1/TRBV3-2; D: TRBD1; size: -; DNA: TGTGCCAGCAGCTCCGACAGGGGTGAGAAAGCTTTCTTT; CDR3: CASSSDRGEKAFF
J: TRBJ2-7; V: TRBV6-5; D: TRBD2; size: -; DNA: TGTGCCAGCAGTTTAGCGGGAGTAGGACACGAGCAGTACTTC; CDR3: CASSLAGVGHEQYF
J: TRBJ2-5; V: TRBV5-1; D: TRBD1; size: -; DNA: TGCGCCAGCAGCTGGGACAGGGGAGGAGAGACCCAGTACTTC; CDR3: CASSWDRGGETQYF
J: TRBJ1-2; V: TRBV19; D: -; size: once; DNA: TGTGCCAGTAGGGACGCTGATGACAGCCAGTATAACTATGGCTACACCTTC; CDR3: CASRDADDSQYNYGYTF
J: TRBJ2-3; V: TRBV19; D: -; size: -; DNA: TGTGCCAGTACGGGTCCAAACACAGATACGCAGTATTTT; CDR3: CASTGPNTDTQYF
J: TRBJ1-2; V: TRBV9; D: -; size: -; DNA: TGTGCCAGCAGCGTAGCCCCACCCGGGTCCAGTACAGGCTACACCTTC; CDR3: CASSVAPPGSSTGYTF
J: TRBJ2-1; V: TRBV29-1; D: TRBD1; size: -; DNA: TGCAGCTTAGAAATCGCCGGGACAGGGTCCGATGAGCAGTTCTTC; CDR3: CSLEIAGTGSDEQFF
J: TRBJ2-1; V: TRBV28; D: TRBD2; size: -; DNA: TGTGCCAGCAGTTTTAAGGCTAGCGGGAGAGTCTTGCAGAACAATGAGCAGTTCTTC; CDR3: CASSFKASGRVLQNNEQFF
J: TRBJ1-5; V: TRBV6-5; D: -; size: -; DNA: TGTGCCAGCAGTTTAGCAGGAGGGTCCAATCAGCCCCAGCATTTT; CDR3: CASSLAGGSNQPQHF
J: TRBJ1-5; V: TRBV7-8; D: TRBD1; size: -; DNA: TGTGCCAGCAGTCAGGGGGCCAATCAGCCCCAGCATTTT; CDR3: CASSQGANQPQHF
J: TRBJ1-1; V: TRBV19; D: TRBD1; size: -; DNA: TGTGCCAGTAGTCCCAGGACAGGGGGTGAGAGCACTGAAGCTTTCTTT; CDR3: CASSPRTGGESTEAFF
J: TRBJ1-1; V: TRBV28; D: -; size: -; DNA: TGTGCCAGCAGTTTGAGGAGAGGGCTCAAGAACACTGAAGCTTTCTTT; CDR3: CASSLRRGLKNTEAFF
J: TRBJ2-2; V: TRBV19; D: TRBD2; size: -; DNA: TGTGCCAGTAGTCGCCAGGCTAGCGGGGGCTCGAACACCGGGGAGCTGTTTTTT; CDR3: CASSRQASGGSNTGELFF
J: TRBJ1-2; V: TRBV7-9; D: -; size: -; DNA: TGTGCCAGCAGCCCCACCGGGGTCTACTATGGCTACACCTTC; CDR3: CASSPTGVYYGYTF
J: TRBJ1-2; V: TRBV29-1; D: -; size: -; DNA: TGCAGCGTTGTTTCGGGGGAGCTGACGACTGGCTACACCTTC; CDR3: CSVVSGELTTGYTF
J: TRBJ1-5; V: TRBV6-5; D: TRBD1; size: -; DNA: TGTGCCAGCAGTTCAACAGGGGGCTTTCAGCCCCAGCATTTT; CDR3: CASSSTGGFQPQHF
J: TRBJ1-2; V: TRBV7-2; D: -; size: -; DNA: TGTGCCAGCAGCTCCGACAGGCAGAATGGCTACACCTTC; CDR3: CASSSDRQNGYTF
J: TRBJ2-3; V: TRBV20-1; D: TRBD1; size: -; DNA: TGCAGTGCTAGTCCAAGACAGGGGGTCACAGATACGCAGTATTTT; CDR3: CSASPRQGVTDTQYF
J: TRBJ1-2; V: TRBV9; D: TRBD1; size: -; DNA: TGTGCCAGCAGCGTAGAGGGACAGGGGATCTATGGCTACACCTTC; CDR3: CASSVEGQGIYGYTF
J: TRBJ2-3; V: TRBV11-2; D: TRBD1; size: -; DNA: TGTGCCAGCAGCTTAGCCCCAACGGGACAGGGTACCACAGATACGCAGTATTTT; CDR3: CASSLAPTGQGTTDTQYF
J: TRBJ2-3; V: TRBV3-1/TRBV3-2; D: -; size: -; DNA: TGTGCCAGCAGCCACCGTCGGGGGGCCGGGGATACGCAGTATTTT; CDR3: CASSHRRGAGDTQYF
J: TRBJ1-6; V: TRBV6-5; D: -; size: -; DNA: TGTGCCAGCACGGGAATGAATAATTCACCCCTCCACTTT; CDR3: CASTGMNNSPLHF